Listed below are T cell receptor beta chains from one sample, sequenced in a study of T cells after yellow fever vaccination. TCRdb recomputed calls from the 5' RACE reads with MiXCR, one row per CDR3 protein. Counted here are roughly 500,000 distinct CDR3 sequences, 19% occurring once; the ten biggest clones make up more than 13%. The material was PBMCs, obtained 15 days after the yellow fever booster vaccination. These receptors were obtained from a man between 25 and 39 years old who received the YFV17D yellow fever vaccine. Both conserved end residues are part of each CDR3. The order of the fields is CDR3 protein, CDR3 DNA, D gene, V gene, clone size, J gene. The D gene is left open where the match is weak. A row's size may be missing; if present it is once, few, many or a size class.

CDR3aa: CSAGGGPQADTQYF
CDR3nt: TGCAGTGCGGGGGGGGGGCCCCAAGCAGATACGCAGTATTTT
d_gene: NA
v_gene: TRBV20-1
abundance: many
j_gene: TRBJ2-3

CDR3aa: CASSVGGRDHEQYF
CDR3nt: TGTGCCAGCAGCGTCGGTGGCAGGGACCACGAGCAGTACTTC
d_gene: NA
v_gene: TRBV9
abundance: once
j_gene: TRBJ2-7

CDR3aa: CASSQVLLSNTGELFF
CDR3nt: TGTGCCAGCAGCCAAGTCCTACTATCGAACACCGGGGAGCTGTTTTTT
d_gene: NA
v_gene: TRBV4-2
abundance: few
j_gene: TRBJ2-2

CDR3aa: CASSLGPGGNQPQHF
CDR3nt: TGCGCCAGCAGCTTGGGGCCGGGGGGCAATCAGCCCCAGCATTTT
d_gene: NA
v_gene: TRBV5-1
abundance: few
j_gene: TRBJ1-5

CDR3aa: CSARLMGGGYYEQYF
CDR3nt: TGCAGTGCGCGCCTTATGGGCGGGGGCTACTACGAGCAGTACTTC
d_gene: NA
v_gene: TRBV20-1
abundance: NA
j_gene: TRBJ2-7

CDR3aa: CASSPINTLFDEKLFF
CDR3nt: TGTGCCAGCTCACCAATCAACACTCTCTTTGACGAAAAACTGTTTTTT
d_gene: NA
v_gene: TRBV18
abundance: NA
j_gene: TRBJ1-4

CDR3aa: CASSGGDTQYF
CDR3nt: TGTGCCAGCAGCGGGGGGGATACGCAGTATTTT
d_gene: NA
v_gene: TRBV9
abundance: many
j_gene: TRBJ2-3

CDR3aa: CASSFITGREDNEQFF
CDR3nt: TGTGCCAGCAGTTTCATAACAGGCAGGGAAGACAATGAGCAGTTCTTC
d_gene: NA
v_gene: TRBV6-5
abundance: once
j_gene: TRBJ2-1

CDR3aa: CSARRVSGADNEQFF
CDR3nt: TGCAGTGCCAGGAGAGTCAGTGGCGCCGACAATGAGCAGTTCTTC
d_gene: NA
v_gene: TRBV20-1
abundance: NA
j_gene: TRBJ2-1

CDR3aa: CASIRDPSSYEQYF
CDR3nt: TGCGCCAGCATCCGGGATCCAAGCTCCTACGAGCAGTACTTC
d_gene: NA
v_gene: TRBV5-1
abundance: NA
j_gene: TRBJ2-7

CDR3aa: CASSPDRVYGEQYF
CDR3nt: TGCGCCAGCAGCCCTGATCGGGTGTACGGCGAGCAGTACTTC
d_gene: NA
v_gene: TRBV5-1
abundance: NA
j_gene: TRBJ2-7

CDR3aa: CASSIPDTGSRETQYF
CDR3nt: TGTGCCAGTAGTATCCCGGACACAGGGAGTCGAGAGACCCAGTACTTC
d_gene: NA
v_gene: TRBV19
abundance: few
j_gene: TRBJ2-5

CDR3aa: CSAPRMAGSNEQFF
CDR3nt: TGCAGTGCCCCCCGGATGGCGGGGTCCAATGAGCAGTTCTTC
d_gene: NA
v_gene: TRBV20-1
abundance: NA
j_gene: TRBJ2-1

CDR3aa: CASSSTGAHQETQYF
CDR3nt: TGTGCCAGCAGTTCCACAGGCGCACACCAAGAGACCCAGTACTTC
d_gene: NA
v_gene: TRBV12-3/TRBV12-4
abundance: NA
j_gene: TRBJ2-5

CDR3aa: CASSLERGYTYEQYF
CDR3nt: TGTGCCAGCAGCTTAGAGCGGGGTTACACCTACGAGCAGTACTTC
d_gene: TRBD2
v_gene: TRBV7-2
abundance: few
j_gene: TRBJ2-7

CDR3aa: CASSLDLGQRGEQYF
CDR3nt: TGTGCCAGCAGCTTAGATTTAGGGCAACGGGGGGAGCAGTACTTC
d_gene: NA
v_gene: TRBV11-2
abundance: few
j_gene: TRBJ2-7

CDR3aa: CASSSRGSPLHF
CDR3nt: TGTGCCAGCAGCTCCCGTGGATCACCCCTCCACTTT
d_gene: NA
v_gene: TRBV7-2
abundance: few
j_gene: TRBJ1-6

CDR3aa: CASSYSIGVRQPQHF
CDR3nt: TGTGCCAGCAGTTACTCGATAGGGGTCCGTCAGCCCCAGCATTTT
d_gene: NA
v_gene: TRBV6-5
abundance: few
j_gene: TRBJ1-5

CDR3aa: CASGERTHSYEQYF
CDR3nt: TGTGCCAGCGGGGAACGGACCCACTCCTACGAGCAGTACTTC
d_gene: NA
v_gene: TRBV19
abundance: NA
j_gene: TRBJ2-7

CDR3aa: CATRREGYYGYTF
CDR3nt: TGTGCCACCAGACGGGAGGGATACTATGGCTACACCTTC
d_gene: NA
v_gene: TRBV27
abundance: NA
j_gene: TRBJ1-2

CDR3aa: CATSRDVVGVNQPQHF
CDR3nt: TGTGCCACCAGCAGAGATGTAGTGGGGGTCAATCAGCCCCAGCATTTT
d_gene: NA
v_gene: TRBV15
abundance: NA
j_gene: TRBJ1-5

CDR3aa: CSASWAEYQETQYF
CDR3nt: TGCAGTGCTAGTTGGGCAGAGTACCAAGAGACCCAGTACTTC
d_gene: NA
v_gene: TRBV20-1
abundance: few
j_gene: TRBJ2-5

CDR3aa: CASSRRLAGSTDTQYF
CDR3nt: TGTGCCAGCAGCCGAAGACTAGCGGGAAGCACAGATACGCAGTATTTT
d_gene: TRBD2
v_gene: TRBV7-2
abundance: NA
j_gene: TRBJ2-3

CDR3aa: CASSSSSGSRETQYF
CDR3nt: TGTGCCAGCAGTTCCTCTAGCGGGAGCCGGGAGACCCAGTACTTC
d_gene: TRBD2
v_gene: TRBV12-3/TRBV12-4
abundance: NA
j_gene: TRBJ2-5

CDR3aa: CASSSGEQGGTQYF
CDR3nt: TGTGCCAGCAGTTCGGGGGAGCAGGGTGGGACGCAGTATTTT
d_gene: NA
v_gene: TRBV28
abundance: NA
j_gene: TRBJ2-3

CDR3aa: CASSSDKERSKNIQYF
CDR3nt: TGTGCCAGCAGCTCCGACAAGGAGCGGAGTAAAAACATTCAGTACTTC
d_gene: NA
v_gene: TRBV7-2
abundance: many
j_gene: TRBJ2-4

CDR3aa: CASSQGTQGIRTEAFF
CDR3nt: TGCGCCAGCAGCCAAGGGACACAGGGAATCCGCACTGAAGCTTTCTTT
d_gene: NA
v_gene: TRBV4-1
abundance: NA
j_gene: TRBJ1-1

CDR3aa: CASSHLTGARGGGELFF
CDR3nt: TGTGCCAGCAGTCACCTGACGGGGGCAAGAGGTGGCGGGGAGCTGTTTTTT
d_gene: NA
v_gene: TRBV12-3/TRBV12-4
abundance: NA
j_gene: TRBJ2-2

CDR3aa: CSVVGQSKSSYNEQFF
CDR3nt: TGCAGCGTGGTGGGACAGTCGAAAAGCTCCTACAATGAGCAGTTCTTC
d_gene: TRBD1
v_gene: TRBV29-1
abundance: few
j_gene: TRBJ2-1

CDR3aa: CASSLVGWNTGELFF
CDR3nt: TGTGCCAGCAGTTTGGTCGGGTGGAACACCGGGGAGCTGTTTTTT
d_gene: NA
v_gene: TRBV12-3/TRBV12-4
abundance: NA
j_gene: TRBJ2-2

CDR3aa: CASTQGLRSETQYF
CDR3nt: TGTGCCAGCACCCAGGGACTCCGCTCGGAGACCCAGTACTTC
d_gene: NA
v_gene: TRBV12-3/TRBV12-4
abundance: few
j_gene: TRBJ2-5

CDR3aa: CASSLTGQGGTEAFF
CDR3nt: TGTGCCAGCTCACTTACCGGACAGGGAGGCACTGAAGCTTTCTTT
d_gene: TRBD1
v_gene: TRBV18
abundance: few
j_gene: TRBJ1-1

CDR3aa: CATSASTGMTYEQYF
CDR3nt: TGTGCCACCAGTGCCAGCACAGGGATGACCTACGAGCAGTACTTC
d_gene: NA
v_gene: TRBV24-1
abundance: NA
j_gene: TRBJ2-7

CDR3aa: CSAYGGGNEQFF
CDR3nt: TGCAGTGCTTACGGGGGGGGCAATGAGCAGTTCTTC
d_gene: TRBD2
v_gene: TRBV20-1
abundance: NA
j_gene: TRBJ2-1

CDR3aa: CSAISSGRTRETQYF
CDR3nt: TGCAGTGCTATATCTAGCGGGAGAACCAGGGAGACCCAGTACTTC
d_gene: TRBD2
v_gene: TRBV20-1
abundance: NA
j_gene: TRBJ2-5

CDR3aa: CASRIPGNTGELFF
CDR3nt: TGCGCCAGCAGGATTCCTGGTAACACCGGGGAGCTGTTTTTT
d_gene: NA
v_gene: TRBV5-1
abundance: NA
j_gene: TRBJ2-2

CDR3aa: CACQDMGRTDTQYF
CDR3nt: TGTGCCTGCCAAGATATGGGCCGGACAGATACGCAGTATTTT
d_gene: NA
v_gene: TRBV28
abundance: NA
j_gene: TRBJ2-3

CDR3aa: CSGLAGSSYEQYF
CDR3nt: TGCAGTGGATTGGCGGGCTCTTCCTACGAGCAGTACTTC
d_gene: NA
v_gene: TRBV20-1
abundance: NA
j_gene: TRBJ2-7

CDR3aa: CSAGQDVTDTQYF
CDR3nt: TGCAGTGCGGGACAGGACGTCACAGATACGCAGTATTTT
d_gene: TRBD1
v_gene: TRBV20-1
abundance: NA
j_gene: TRBJ2-3

CDR3aa: CASSPNGAGFAEAFF
CDR3nt: TGTGCCAGCAGTCCAAACGGAGCAGGATTTGCTGAAGCTTTCTTT
d_gene: NA
v_gene: TRBV6-1
abundance: few
j_gene: TRBJ1-1

CDR3aa: CASSAGLNSYNEQFF
CDR3nt: TGTGCCAGCAGTGCGGGCCTCAATTCTTACAATGAGCAGTTCTTC
d_gene: NA
v_gene: TRBV12-3/TRBV12-4
abundance: NA
j_gene: TRBJ2-1

CDR3aa: CASSRTSGSGDTQYF
CDR3nt: TGTGCCAGCAGCCGTACTAGCGGGAGTGGAGATACGCAGTATTTT
d_gene: TRBD2
v_gene: TRBV7-2
abundance: many
j_gene: TRBJ2-3

CDR3aa: CSFSGREETQYF
CDR3nt: TGCAGCTTTAGCGGGAGAGAGGAGACCCAGTACTTC
d_gene: TRBD2
v_gene: TRBV29-1
abundance: few
j_gene: TRBJ2-5

CDR3aa: CASNQGVEVNEQFF
CDR3nt: TGCGCCAGCAACCAGGGAGTGGAAGTAAATGAGCAGTTCTTC
d_gene: NA
v_gene: TRBV5-1
abundance: few
j_gene: TRBJ2-1

CDR3aa: CASTPGTNYGYTF
CDR3nt: TGTGCCAGTACCCCAGGGACAAACTATGGCTACACCTTC
d_gene: NA
v_gene: TRBV19
abundance: NA
j_gene: TRBJ1-2

CDR3aa: CATSRDRGSYNEQFF
CDR3nt: TGTGCCACCAGCAGAGACAGGGGTAGCTACAATGAGCAGTTCTTC
d_gene: NA
v_gene: TRBV15
abundance: many
j_gene: TRBJ2-1

CDR3aa: CASQTGGYTGELFF
CDR3nt: TGTGCCAGCCAGACAGGGGGATATACCGGGGAGCTGTTTTTT
d_gene: TRBD1
v_gene: TRBV27
abundance: few
j_gene: TRBJ2-2

CDR3aa: CATSAPGGREQFF
CDR3nt: TGTGCCACCAGTGCCCCGGGGGGACGTGAGCAGTTCTTC
d_gene: TRBD2
v_gene: TRBV24-1
abundance: NA
j_gene: TRBJ2-1

CDR3aa: CASSPLSAGTEAFF
CDR3nt: TGTGCCAGCTCACCACTTTCTGCGGGGACTGAAGCTTTCTTT
d_gene: NA
v_gene: TRBV18
abundance: NA
j_gene: TRBJ1-1

CDR3aa: CSARRDDGLGPLHF
CDR3nt: TGCAGTGCTAGAAGGGACGACGGGCTGGGGCCCCTCCACTTT
d_gene: NA
v_gene: TRBV20-1
abundance: few
j_gene: TRBJ1-6

CDR3aa: CASSHSDSNTGELFF
CDR3nt: TGTGCCAGCAGCCATTCGGACTCGAACACCGGGGAGCTGTTTTTT
d_gene: NA
v_gene: TRBV4-2
abundance: NA
j_gene: TRBJ2-2

CDR3aa: CASSLNTRSSYNEQFF
CDR3nt: TGTGCCAGCAGCTTAAATACACGGAGCTCCTACAATGAGCAGTTCTTC
d_gene: NA
v_gene: TRBV7-2
abundance: NA
j_gene: TRBJ2-1

CDR3aa: CASSQDLKPGEQYF
CDR3nt: TGCGCCAGCAGCCAAGATCTGAAGCCAGGCGAGCAGTACTTC
d_gene: NA
v_gene: TRBV4-3
abundance: NA
j_gene: TRBJ2-7

CDR3aa: CASSPSVDAGELFF
CDR3nt: TGTGCTAGCAGCCCCTCCGTAGATGCCGGGGAGCTGTTTTTT
d_gene: NA
v_gene: TRBV7-7
abundance: NA
j_gene: TRBJ2-2

CDR3aa: CASSVGLGSDAFF
CDR3nt: TGTGCCAGCAGCGTAGGGTTAGGATCTGACGCTTTCTTT
d_gene: NA
v_gene: TRBV9
abundance: NA
j_gene: TRBJ1-1

CDR3aa: CASSLATGTGTSYEQYF
CDR3nt: TGCGCCAGCAGCTTGGCAACCGGGACAGGGACCTCCTACGAGCAGTACTTC
d_gene: TRBD1
v_gene: TRBV5-1
abundance: few
j_gene: TRBJ2-7

CDR3aa: CASRTLAGIKNIQYF
CDR3nt: TGCGCCAGCAGGACCTTAGCGGGGATTAAAAACATTCAGTACTTC
d_gene: TRBD2
v_gene: TRBV5-1
abundance: NA
j_gene: TRBJ2-4

CDR3aa: CASSLLGGLNTEAFF
CDR3nt: TGTGCCAGCAGCCTCCTCGGGGGACTGAACACTGAAGCTTTCTTT
d_gene: NA
v_gene: TRBV7-2
abundance: few
j_gene: TRBJ1-1

CDR3aa: CASSRLSGYQETQYF
CDR3nt: TGTGCCAGCAGTAGACTAAGCGGGTACCAAGAGACCCAGTACTTC
d_gene: NA
v_gene: TRBV25-1
abundance: NA
j_gene: TRBJ2-5

CDR3aa: CASGAGFQETQYF
CDR3nt: TGTGCCAGCGGCGCGGGTTTCCAAGAGACCCAGTACTTC
d_gene: NA
v_gene: TRBV7-8
abundance: many
j_gene: TRBJ2-5